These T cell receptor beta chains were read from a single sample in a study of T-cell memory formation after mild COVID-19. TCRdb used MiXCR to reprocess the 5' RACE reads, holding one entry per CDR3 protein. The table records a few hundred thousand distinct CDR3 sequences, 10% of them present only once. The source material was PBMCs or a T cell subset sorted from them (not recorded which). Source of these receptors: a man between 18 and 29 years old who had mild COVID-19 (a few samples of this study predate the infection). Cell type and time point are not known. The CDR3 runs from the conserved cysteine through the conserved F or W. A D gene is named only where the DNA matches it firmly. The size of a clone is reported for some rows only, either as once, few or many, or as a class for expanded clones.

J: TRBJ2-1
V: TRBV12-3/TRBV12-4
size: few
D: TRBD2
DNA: TGTGCCAGCAGTTTAGGCGGGACTAGTAGGGCGCTCTTC
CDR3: CASSLGGTSRALF

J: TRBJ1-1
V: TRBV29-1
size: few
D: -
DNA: TGCAGCGTAGCTGGGACGAACACTGAAGCTTTCTTT
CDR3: CSVAGTNTEAFF

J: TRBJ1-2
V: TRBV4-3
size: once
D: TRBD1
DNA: TGCGCCAGCAGCGGGGACAGGGGTTTTGGCTACACCTTC
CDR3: CASSGDRGFGYTF

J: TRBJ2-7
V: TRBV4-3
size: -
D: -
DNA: TGCGCCAGCAGCCAAGTTGGTTGGGGGGGCGACCACGAGCAGTACTTC
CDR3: CASSQVGWGGDHEQYF

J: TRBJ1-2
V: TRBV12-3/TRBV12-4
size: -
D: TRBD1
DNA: TGTGCCAGCAGTTGGACAGGGACATATGGCTACACCTTC
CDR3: CASSWTGTYGYTF

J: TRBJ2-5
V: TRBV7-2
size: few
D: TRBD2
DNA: TGTGCCAGCAGCTTAAGGCCAGCGGGGGGAGGCGAGACCCAGTACTTC
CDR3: CASSLRPAGGGETQYF

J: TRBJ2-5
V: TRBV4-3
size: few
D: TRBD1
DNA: TGCGCCAGCAGTCAGGACAGGGTCAGGACCCAGTACTTC
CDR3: CASSQDRVRTQYF

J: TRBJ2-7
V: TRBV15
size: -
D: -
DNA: TGTGCCACCGGGACACTCTACGAGCAGTACTTC
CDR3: CATGTLYEQYF

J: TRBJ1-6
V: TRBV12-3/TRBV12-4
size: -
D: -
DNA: TGTGCCAGCAGTGCCACCCGGGTCTCACCCCTCCACTTT
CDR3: CASSATRVSPLHF

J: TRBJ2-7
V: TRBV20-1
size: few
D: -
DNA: TGCAGTGCTAGCGGAAGCTCCTACGAGCAGTACTTC
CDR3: CSASGSSYEQYF

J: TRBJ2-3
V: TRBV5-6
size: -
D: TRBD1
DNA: TGTGCCAGCAGCTTGCGCGTTGGACAGGGGGCTACAGATACGCAGTATTTT
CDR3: CASSLRVGQGATDTQYF

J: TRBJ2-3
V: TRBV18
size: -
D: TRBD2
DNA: TGTGCCAGCTCACCAAGGACTAGCGGGGGCCAAAGCACAGATACGCAGTATTTT
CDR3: CASSPRTSGGQSTDTQYF

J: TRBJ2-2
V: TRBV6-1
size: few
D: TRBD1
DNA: TGTGCCAGCAGCGGAGGCCCAGGGGGCAACACCGGGGAGCTGTTTTTT
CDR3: CASSGGPGGNTGELFF

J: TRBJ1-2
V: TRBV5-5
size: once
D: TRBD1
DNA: TGTGCCAGCAGCGTGGGACAGACTTACTATGGCTACACCTTC
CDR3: CASSVGQTYYGYTF

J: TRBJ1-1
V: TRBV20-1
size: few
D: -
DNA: TGCAGTGCTAGAAGATCGGTGGAACACCTAAACATGAACACTGAAGCTTTCTTT
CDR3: CSARRSVEHLNMNTEAFF

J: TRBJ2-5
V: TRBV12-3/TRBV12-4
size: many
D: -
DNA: TGTGCCAGCAGTTTAGGGAAAGAGACCCAGTACTTC
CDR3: CASSLGKETQYF

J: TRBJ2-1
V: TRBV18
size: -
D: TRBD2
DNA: TGTGCCAGCTCACCACCGTTGGGACTAGCGGGCCACAATGAGCAGTTCTTC
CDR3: CASSPPLGLAGHNEQFF

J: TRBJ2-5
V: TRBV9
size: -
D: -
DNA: TGTGCCAGCAGCGGACGGGTTAGTCAGCAAGAGACCCAGTACTTC
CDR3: CASSGRVSQQETQYF

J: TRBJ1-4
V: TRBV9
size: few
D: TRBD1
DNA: TGTGCCAGCAGCGCATCAGGGGGCTATGAAAAACTGTTTTTT
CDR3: CASSASGGYEKLFF

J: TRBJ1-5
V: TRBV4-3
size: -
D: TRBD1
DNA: TGCGCCAGCAGCCACTACAGGGGTGGTAATCAGCCCCAGCATTTT
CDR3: CASSHYRGGNQPQHF

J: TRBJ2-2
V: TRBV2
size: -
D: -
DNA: TGTGCCAGCAGTGAGGACACCGGGGAGCTGTTTTTT
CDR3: CASSEDTGELFF

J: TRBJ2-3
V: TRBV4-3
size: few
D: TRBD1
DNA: TGCGCCAGCAGCCAAGAGCTCGGGACAGGGTCTCGGACGCAGTATTTT
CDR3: CASSQELGTGSRTQYF

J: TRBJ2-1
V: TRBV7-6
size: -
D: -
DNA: TGTGCCAGCAGCTTTTCTAGGGCCGAGGCGGGTGAGCTGTTCTTC
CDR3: CASSFSRAEAGELFF

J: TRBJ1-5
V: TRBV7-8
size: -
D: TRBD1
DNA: TGTGCCAGCAGCTTATATAGACAGGGGTCCCAGCCCCAGCATTTT
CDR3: CASSLYRQGSQPQHF

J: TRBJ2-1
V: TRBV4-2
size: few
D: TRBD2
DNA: TGTGCCAGCAGCCTCCGACTAGCGGGGAGCTCCTACAATGAGCAGTTCTTC
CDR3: CASSLRLAGSSYNEQFF

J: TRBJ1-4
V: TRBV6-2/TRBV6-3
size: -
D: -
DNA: TGTGCCAGCAGTTATGATCCCCAGAGGAAACTGTTTTTT
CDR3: CASSYDPQRKLFF

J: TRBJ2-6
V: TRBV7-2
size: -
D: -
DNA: TGTGCCAGCAGCTTCCGTCGCGGAGGATTCCCCTCTGGGGCCAACGTCCTGACTTTC
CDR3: CASSFRRGGFPSGANVLTF

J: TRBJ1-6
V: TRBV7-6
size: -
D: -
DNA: TGTGCCAGCAGCTTTAATGTCGTCGGCTCCTATAATTCACCCCTCCACTTT
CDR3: CASSFNVVGSYNSPLHF

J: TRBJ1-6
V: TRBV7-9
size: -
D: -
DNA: TGTGCCAGCAGCTTAGTAGGTGCGGCACCCCTCCACTTT
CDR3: CASSLVGAAPLHF

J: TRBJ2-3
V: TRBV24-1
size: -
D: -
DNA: TGTGCCACCAGTGATCCCATGGGCACAGATACGCAGTATTTT
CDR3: CATSDPMGTDTQYF

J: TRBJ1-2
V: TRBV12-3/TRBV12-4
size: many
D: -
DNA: TGTGCCAGCAGCCATTTTCCCGGTGGCTACACCTTC
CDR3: CASSHFPGGYTF

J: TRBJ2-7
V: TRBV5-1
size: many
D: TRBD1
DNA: TGCGCCAGCAGCCCGGGACAGCTCTACGAGCAGTACTTC
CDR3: CASSPGQLYEQYF

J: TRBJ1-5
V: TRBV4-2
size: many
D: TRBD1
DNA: TGTGCCAGCAGCCAACTCGATCAGGGGACAGGGGGTGACCCCCAGCATTTT
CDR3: CASSQLDQGTGGDPQHF

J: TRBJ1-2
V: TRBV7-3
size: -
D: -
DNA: TGTGCCAGCAGCTCCACACAAAGGGCTTTGAGGACAGATCGCTATGGCTACACCTTC
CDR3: CASSSTQRALRTDRYGYTF

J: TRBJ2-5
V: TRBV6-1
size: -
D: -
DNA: TGTGCCAGCAGTGAAGCTTCTTTGGTGAAGACCCAGTACTTC
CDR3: CASSEASLVKTQYF

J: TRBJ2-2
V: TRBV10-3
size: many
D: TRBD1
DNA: TGTGCCATCTTCGGAGGGACAGGGATCGCCGGGGAGCTGTTTTTT
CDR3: CAIFGGTGIAGELFF

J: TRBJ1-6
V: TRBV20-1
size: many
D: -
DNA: TGCAGTGCTAGATACGGCGGTGATTCACCCCTCCACTTT
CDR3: CSARYGGDSPLHF

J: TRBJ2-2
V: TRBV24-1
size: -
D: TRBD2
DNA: TGTGCCACCGCGGGGGATACCGGGGAGCTGTTTTTT
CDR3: CATAGDTGELFF

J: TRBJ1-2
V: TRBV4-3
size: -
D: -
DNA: TGCGCCAGCAGCCAAGTCTTGGGGGCGGGCTACACCTTC
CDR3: CASSQVLGAGYTF

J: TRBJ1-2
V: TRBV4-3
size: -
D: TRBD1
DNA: TGCGCCAGCAGCCAAGAGATTACCTGGACAGGGGATGGCTACACCTTC
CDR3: CASSQEITWTGDGYTF

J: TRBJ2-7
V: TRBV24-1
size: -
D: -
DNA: TGTGCCACCAGTGATCACGGCGAAGAGCAGTACTTC
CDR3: CATSDHGEEQYF

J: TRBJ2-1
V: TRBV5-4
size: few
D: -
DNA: TGTGCCAGCAACGGGGCCTCTAGCAATGAGCAGTTCTTC
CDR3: CASNGASSNEQFF

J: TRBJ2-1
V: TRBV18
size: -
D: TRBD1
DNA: TGTGCCAGCTCCACCGGGACAGGGTCCTACAATGAGCAGTTCTTC
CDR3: CASSTGTGSYNEQFF